This T cell receptor beta chain stems from a study of OX40 agonist ivuxolimab in advanced cancers. The table came from immunoSEQ multiplex PCR; TCRdb's copy has only in-frame clones and leaves some out. The table lists about 81,000 clones, about 88% of them singletons. There are 14 residues in the CDR3. V was shortened by 5 bases and J by 3 bases, with 10 bases between the two germline ends. The germline CDR1 and CDR2 sequences are SNHLY and FYNNEI. This TCR came from an adult with an advanced solid tumor such as melanoma, head and neck, liver or kidney cancer. This rearrangement joins TRBV2 to TRBJ2-2; D is unclear. The material was CD4+ or CD8+ T cells sorted from blood, obtained in a trial of the OX40 agonist ivuxolimab. In nucleotides, the CDR3 is TGTGCCAGCAGTTTCGGAGATCACACCGGGGAGCTGTTTTTT. Translated: CASSFGDHTGELFF.